A selection of T cell receptor beta chains follows, all from one sample in a study of blood T cell repertoires in COVID-19. The assay was immunoSEQ multiplex PCR, and TCRdb's table has in-frame clones only and misses some. Altogether over 200,000 clones are present, 85% being singletons, with the ten largest covering around 19%. Material for sequencing was PBMCs or T cells enriched from blood (not recorded which). These receptors came from a man between 35 and 55 years old who had recovered from COVID-19. Both conserved end residues are part of each CDR3. Fields, in order: CDR3 DNA, CDR3 protein, D gene, V gene, J gene, clone size. D genes are given only for firm matches. Clone size is given for some rows only: seen once, a few or many times, or a class if the clone is expanded.

TGCGCCAGCAGCTTGGGGGCCGGGTCTCGGGGAATGAACACTGAAGCTTTCTTT,CASSLGAGSRGMNTEAFF,NA,TRBV5-1,TRBJ1-1,NA
TGCGCCAGCAGCCAAGGGCAGGGGGCGTGGGAAAAACTGTTTTTT,CASSQGQGAWEKLFF,TRBD1,TRBV4-1,TRBJ1-4,NA
TGTGCCAGCAGCCAAACCGGGACTAGCGAAAACTACGAGCAGTACTTC,CASSQTGTSENYEQYF,TRBD2,TRBV3-1/TRBV3-2,TRBJ2-7,NA
TGCGCCAGCAGCTTCTGGACATCCACCGGGGAGCTGTTTTTT,CASSFWTSTGELFF,NA,TRBV5-1,TRBJ2-2,NA
TGTGCCAGCAGCTTAAGTTGGGAGGGCGGAAAGACCCAGTACTTC,CASSLSWEGGKTQYF,TRBD2,TRBV7-2,TRBJ2-5,NA
TGCAGCGTTGAAGGAGGCCCTAACTATGGCTACACCTTC,CSVEGGPNYGYTF,NA,TRBV29-1,TRBJ1-2,NA
TGTGCCACCAGTGATTTTTGGGGGAGGGCCGTATTATCCGAGCAGTACTTC,CATSDFWGRAVLSEQYF,TRBD2,TRBV24-1,TRBJ2-7,once
TGTGCCAGCAAGGGGGGACTAGCGGCCAATGAGCAGTTCTTC,CASKGGLAANEQFF,TRBD2,TRBV2,TRBJ2-1,few
TGTGCCAGCAGCAACGAAGCTCCGGGACAGAACTATGGCTACACCTTC,CASSNEAPGQNYGYTF,NA,TRBV21-1,TRBJ1-2,NA
TGTGCCAGCAGTTTCTCCTCTTTACTAGCGGTCTCCTACGAGCAGTACTTC,CASSFSSLLAVSYEQYF,TRBD2,TRBV6-2/TRBV6-3,TRBJ2-7,NA
TGTGCCAGCAGCCAAGTACTATTAAACACTGAAGCTTTCTTT,CASSQVLLNTEAFF,NA,TRBV3-1/TRBV3-2,TRBJ1-1,NA
TGTGCCAGCAGTATGGACCGGGGGGCCAATCAGCCCCAGCATTTT,CASSMDRGANQPQHF,NA,TRBV6-5,TRBJ1-5,NA
TGTGCCAGCTCACAGGGTATAGCGGCGGGCAATGAGCAGTTCTTC,CASSQGIAAGNEQFF,NA,TRBV18,TRBJ2-1,NA
TGTGCCAGCAGTTCTGCCCGTAGCTCCTACAATGAGCAGTTCTTC,CASSSARSSYNEQFF,NA,TRBV27,TRBJ2-1,NA
TGTGCCAGCAGCTTCGGACAGACCGGCTTATACTACGAGCAGTACTTC,CASSFGQTGLYYEQYF,NA,TRBV7-2,TRBJ2-7,NA
TGTGCCAGCGCTAGAGGACAGGCTAATCAGCCCCAGCATTTT,CASARGQANQPQHF,TRBD1,TRBV2,TRBJ1-5,NA
TGTGCCAGCAGCTTTCCGTCCTACAATGAGCAGTTCTTC,CASSFPSYNEQFF,NA,TRBV11-3,TRBJ2-1,NA
TGTGCCAGCAGTTTAGTGTCCGCCAGGGGGAACACTGAAGCTTTCTTT,CASSLVSARGNTEAFF,NA,TRBV27,TRBJ1-1,NA
TGTGCCAGCAGGTACTCCCCCACGGTAGAAAATGGCTACACCTTC,CASRYSPTVENGYTF,NA,TRBV6-5,TRBJ1-2,NA
TGTGCCATCAGTAGACAGGGGCTAGATACGCAGTATTTT,CAISRQGLDTQYF,TRBD1,TRBV10-3,TRBJ2-3,NA
TGTGCCAGCAGTTCTCAGGGTATGGGCAAAAAACTGTTTTTT,CASSSQGMGKKLFF,NA,TRBV27,TRBJ1-4,NA
TGTGCCAGCAGCTTGACCCTGGGACAGGGGAGGTGGTTTCCCGGGGAGCTGTTTTTT,CASSLTLGQGRWFPGELFF,TRBD1,TRBV5-5,TRBJ2-2,NA
TGTGCCAGCAGCTTGGCCCCAGGGAACTCTGGAAACACCATATATTTT,CASSLAPGNSGNTIYF,NA,TRBV5-4,TRBJ1-3,NA
TGTGCCACCAGGGTTAGGACAGGGGGCCAAGGGGACAATGAGCAGTTCTTC,CATRVRTGGQGDNEQFF,TRBD1,TRBV24-1,TRBJ2-1,NA
TGTGCCTGGAGTGAGGGTTGGACAGCCAAGGAGACCCAGTACTTC,CAWSEGWTAKETQYF,NA,TRBV30,TRBJ2-5,NA
TGTGCCAGCAGTGACGGACAGGGGACTGACTATGGCTACACCTTC,CASSDGQGTDYGYTF,TRBD1,TRBV2,TRBJ1-2,NA
TGTGCCATCAGTGAGAAATTAGGAGGGGAAGAGACCCAGTACTTC,CAISEKLGGEETQYF,NA,TRBV10-3,TRBJ2-5,once
TGTGCCAGCAGCTTAGTTAGGGGCATTCTTAACTATGGCTACACCTTC,CASSLVRGILNYGYTF,NA,TRBV7-9,TRBJ1-2,NA
TGTGCCAGCAGCCCTCGGACTGGATCGAACACTGAAGCTTTCTTT,CASSPRTGSNTEAFF,NA,TRBV14,TRBJ1-1,once
TGTGCCAGCAGCGCCAGACTAGCGGCCCCCTACAATGAGCAGTTCTTC,CASSARLAAPYNEQFF,TRBD2,TRBV3-1/TRBV3-2,TRBJ2-1,once
TGTGCCAGTAGTACTGGGGCGGGGGCGTTGATCGGGGAGCTGTTTTTT,CASSTGAGALIGELFF,NA,TRBV19,TRBJ2-2,NA
TGTGCCACCAGCCGGACAGGGGTGAGCGGGGAGCTGTTTTTT,CATSRTGVSGELFF,TRBD1,TRBV24-1,TRBJ2-2,NA
TGTGCCAGCTCAGGGACTAGCGGGAGTAGTAGGATGAATGAGCAGTTCTTC,CASSGTSGSSRMNEQFF,TRBD2,TRBV28,TRBJ2-1,NA
TGTGCCACCAGTGATCGATCTCCTAGCGGGACCCACGCCACAGATACGCAGTATTTT,CATSDRSPSGTHATDTQYF,TRBD2,TRBV24-1,TRBJ2-3,NA
TGTGCCAGCAGTGATACAGGGTCTCAGCCCCAGCATTTT,CASSDTGSQPQHF,NA,TRBV6-1,TRBJ1-5,NA
TGTGCCAGCTCACCTGCCGGACAGGGCCTTGGTGACTACACCTTC,CASSPAGQGLGDYTF,TRBD1,TRBV18,TRBJ1-2,NA
TGCGCCAGCAGCCAAGTAAAGGCGGGAGACTATGGCTACACCTTC,CASSQVKAGDYGYTF,NA,TRBV4-1,TRBJ1-2,NA
TGCGCCAGCAGATCCTTAGCGGGGAATAAAGACGAGCAGTACTTC,CASRSLAGNKDEQYF,TRBD2,TRBV5-1,TRBJ2-7,NA
TGTGCCAGCAGTGTGGCGGGGGCTGAAGCTTTCTTT,CASSVAGAEAFF,NA,TRBV2,TRBJ1-1,NA
TGTGCCAGCAGTGAAGATACGACAGGGGGCGCGTACACTGAAGCTTTCTTT,CASSEDTTGGAYTEAFF,TRBD1,TRBV6-1,TRBJ1-1,NA
TGTGCCAGCAACCGGGACAGGGTGTACAATGAGCAGTTCTTC,CASNRDRVYNEQFF,TRBD1,TRBV28,TRBJ2-1,NA